The 15 T cell receptor beta chains below were found in one sample sequenced in a study of neoadjuvant anti-PD-1 for oral cavity cancer. Specified time point: after neoadjuvant nivolumab, at surgical resection. The repertoire was sequenced with immunoSEQ multiplex PCR; TCRdb's copy has only in-frame clones and lacks some. The sample holds roughly 9,500 clones, 65% to 70% seen once. Sequencing used PBMCs, obtained after nivolumab (anti-PD-1) treatment. The receptors shown here come from a person aged 40 to 85 with oral cavity squamous cell carcinoma.

The genes are TRBV25-1 and TRBJ1-1, with D possibly being TRBD1 (5 bases). The germline V gene has CDR1 MGHDK and CDR2 SYGVNS. The length of the CDR3 is 13 residues. V was shortened by 4 bases and J by 6 bases, with 12 bases between the two germline ends. CDR3 sequence (DNA): TGTGCCAGCAGTGGACGAGGGGTCCCTGAAGCTTTCTTT. Protein: CASSGRGVPEAFF.

The rearrangement links TRBV5-4 to TRBJ2-3; 11 bases match TRBD2. The CDR3 runs 17 residues. The germline V gene has CDR1 SGHNT and CDR2 YYREEE (reference sequence). V gave up 0 bases and J gave up 6 bases; unmatched junction bases: 9. The DNA for the CDR3 is TGTGCCAGCAGCTTGGACCTAGCGGGGGGTTCCCGGGATACGCAGTATTTT. Its translation is CASSLDLAGGSRDTQYF.

The rearrangement links TRBV5-4 to TRBJ2-1; TRBD1 matches 7 bases. Unmatched junction bases numbered 10, after V lost 4 bases and J lost 3 bases. This CDR3 has 16 amino acids. The germline V gene encodes CDR1 SGHNT and CDR2 YYREEE (reference sequence). The chain's CDR3 is CASSLTGNFVYNEQFF. The CDR3, as DNA: TGTGCCAGCAGCCTGACAGGGAATTTTGTCTACAATGAGCAGTTCTTC.

This clone was seen a few times. The genes are TRBV28 and TRBJ1-6, with no clear D. V was clipped by 3 bases and J by 10 bases, with 7 bases between them. The CDR3 has 12 residues. Germline values: CDR1 MDHEN, CDR2 SYDVKM. The CDR3 coding sequence is TGTGCCAGCAGTTTCGGGTCATCACCCCTCCACTTT. Translating it yields CASSFGSSPLHF.

This clone appeared a single time. V and J are TRBV9 and TRBJ2-1, with 8 bases identical to TRBD2. Trimming removed 0 bases from V and 7 bases from J; junction bases left unmatched: 9. The CDR3 is 16 residues long. Germline assignment: CDR1 SGDLS and CDR2 YYNGEE. Written as DNA, the CDR3 is TGTGCCAGCAGCGTAGCTACCCTAGCGGGTATTAATGAGCAGTTCTTC. It codes for CASSVATLAGINEQFF.

CDR3 in DNA: TGTGCCAGCAGCAGGACAGGGCCAACTAATGAAAAACTGTTTTTT. Residues: CASSRTGPTNEKLFF. V gene TRBV28 combines with J gene TRBJ1-4; TRBD1 agrees at 8 bases. CDR1 and CDR2 from the germline V gene are MDHEN and SYDVKM. V shed 6 bases and J 0 bases; nucleotides not matched to a gene: 3. The CDR3 sequence is 15 residues long.

The J gene is TRBJ1-2, the V gene TRBV27, with 9 bases lining up with TRBD1. The junction had 8 bases not matched to a gene; V was cut back by 5 bases and J by 1 base. Germline CDR1 and CDR2: MNHEY and SMNVEV (reference sequence). The CDR3 contains 16 residues. The CDR3 sequence is CASSARQGVGNYGYTF. In DNA, the CDR3 is TGTGCCAGCAGTGCACGACAGGGGGTGGGTAACTATGGCTACACCTTC.

V usage is TRBV29-1 and J usage is TRBJ2-3; D remains unclear. This CDR3 is built from 12 residues. Germline CDR1 reads SQVTM; CDR2 reads ANQGSEA. V was cut by 6 bases and J by 2 bases, with 9 bases left in between. CDR3 loop: CSVRRSTDTQYF. The CDR3 bases are TGCAGCGTCCGACGGTCCACAGATACGCAGTATTTT.

The CDR3 is CASSQDGGANQPQHF. As DNA, the CDR3 is TGTGCCAGCAGCCAAGATGGGGGGGCGAATCAGCCCCAGCATTTT. The chain employs TRBV4-2 and TRBJ1-5; TRBD1 might be the D (6 bases). Deletions cut 0 bases from V and 4 bases from J, with 10 bases between. Germline values: CDR1 LGHNA, CDR2 YNFKEQ. This CDR3 is built from 15 residues.

This chain uses TRBV28 with TRBJ1-4; TRBD1 aligns across 8 bases. Germline V gene lookup returns CDR1 MDHEN and CDR2 SYDVKM. The V and J ends lost 6 bases and 7 bases, in that order; junction bases with no gene match: 10. This CDR3 has 15 residues. In DNA, the CDR3 is TGTGCCAGCAGACCCGGGACAGGCACGCTTGAAAAACTGTTTTTT. Encoded protein: CASRPGTGTLEKLFF.

This clone has a handful of counts. The chain recombines TRBV18 with TRBJ1-1; D may be TRBD1 (6 bases). V shed 3 bases and J shed 1 base, with 18 bases lying between them. The CDR3 contains 17 residues. Germline V gene lookup returns CDR1 KGHSH and CDR2 LQKENI. Here the CDR3 reads CASSPPGQTTPNTEAFF. In DNA form, the CDR3 reads TGTGCCAGCTCACCTCCTGGACAGACAACCCCGAACACTGAAGCTTTCTTT. Filled out from reference TRBV18 and TRBJ1-1, the complete variable domain reads NAGVMQNPRHLVRRRGQEARLRCSPMKGHSHVYWYRQLPEEGLKFMVYLQKENIIDESGMPKERFSAEFPKEGPSILRIQQVVRGDSAAYFCASSPPGQTTPNTEAFFGQGTRLTVV.

V usage is TRBV19 and J usage is TRBJ2-2; possible D gene TRBD2, 6 bases. V was pared by 11 bases and J by 0 bases, with 13 bases between. The CDR3 spans 14 residues. CDR1 is LNHDA, CDR2 SQIVND, per germline (reference sequence). The CDR3 DNA follows: TGTGCCTCCACCCTAGCGCCGAACACCGGGGAGCTGTTTTTT. It yields the protein CASTLAPNTGELFF.

V is TRBV2 and J is TRBJ1-4; 7 bases are a match to TRBD1. The CDR3 runs to 14 residues. Germline V CDR1 and CDR2: SNHLY, FYNNEI. The ends lost 6 bases at V and 5 bases at J; junction bases unmatched: 6. CDR3 in DNA: TGTGCCAGCAGAACAGGACAGGACAATGAAAAACTGTTTTTT. Protein product: CASRTGQDNEKLFF.

V gene TRBV7-3 combines with J gene TRBJ1-1; 10 bases are shared with TRBD1. Losses at the gene ends were 2 bases for V and 0 bases for J; bases not matched to a gene: 9. Per the germline V gene, CDR1 is SGHTA and CDR2 is FQGTGA. The CDR3 has 18 residues. For the CDR3, the DNA is TGTGCCAGCAGCTTACGGGCCGGGACAGGGGCCCTGAACACTGAAGCTTTCTTT. Its protein is CASSLRAGTGALNTEAFF.

This clone was counted between two and nine times. The chain is built from TRBV6-5 and TRBJ2-3; TRBD2 agrees at 10 bases. The trim removed 6 bases at V and 0 bases at J, leaving 3 bases unmatched. Per germline, CDR1 MNHEY and CDR2 SVGAGI. The CDR3 is 15 residues long. The CDR3 is CASSGTSVSTDTQYF. The CDR3 DNA reads as TGTGCCAGCAGCGGGACTAGCGTGAGCACAGATACGCAGTATTTT.